This T cell receptor (beta chain) was identified in a study of cytomegalovirus exposure and HLA in healthy donors. With 6 bases removed from V and 3 bases from J, the gap between germline ends came to 9 bases. CDR3 size: 13 residues. From germline, CDR1 is MNHNY and CDR2 SVGAGI (reference sequence). The primer mix had 60 Vbeta and 13 Jbeta primers. TCRdb's copy holds only in-frame clones and misses some; the assay was immunoSEQ multiplex PCR. The table includes 200,000 to 250,000 clones, around 83% detected once. The source material was PBMCs. The chain is built from TRBV6-6 and TRBJ2-4; D may be TRBD1 (5 bases). The TCR sequence derives from a girl between 10 and 17 years old in good health and CMV-seronegative. In DNA form, the CDR3 reads TGTGCCAGCAGACTTGACAGCAAAAACATTCAGTACTTC. Protein product: CASRLDSKNIQYF.